These 30 T cell receptor beta chains came from one sample sequenced in a study of early T cells in non-severe SARS-CoV-2 infection. One entry per CDR3 protein results from TCRdb running MiXCR on the 5' RACE reads. The table includes about 28,000 distinct CDR3 sequences, 5.5% to 6.5% detected once. Sequenced material: whole blood. The source of these receptors is an adult who was a healthcare worker with PCR-confirmed SARS-CoV-2 infection or an uninfected control (not recorded which).

Many counts were recorded for this clonotype. The chain recombines TRBV14 with TRBJ2-7; D tentatively fits TRBD1 or TRBD2 (5 bases each). V was shortened by 1 base and J by 9 bases, with 16 bases between the two germline ends. CDR1 and CDR2 from the germline V gene are SGHDN and FVKESK. The CDR3 is 14 amino acids. The CDR3 bases are TGTGCCAGCAGCCAAGGGATGGGACGAGTAAGGCAGTACTTC. Translating it yields CASSQGMGRVRQYF. Combining the CDR3 with reference TRBV14 and TRBJ2-7 gives the whole variable domain EAGVTQFPSHSVIEKGQTVTLRCDPISGHDNLYWYRRVMGKEIKFLLHFVKESKQDESGMPNNRFLAERTGGTYSTLKVQPAELEDSGVYFCASSQGMGRVRQYFGPGTRLTVT.

This clonotype was seen at least ten times. The rearrangement joins TRBV20-1 to TRBJ1-2, with D perhaps matching TRBD1 (6 bases). CDR1 DFQATT and CDR2 SNEGSKA come from the germline V gene (reference sequence). This CDR3 is built from 15 residues. V dropped 6 bases and J dropped 4 bases, with 21 bases sitting between them. CDR3 DNA sequence: TGCAGTGCCGGGGGGGACACCTTCACCTTCTATGGCTACACCTTC. Translated: CSAGGDTFTFYGYTF.

This clonotype was seen repeatedly, ten times or more. The V gene is TRBV29-1, the J gene TRBJ1-1; no firm D call. Germline-derived CDR1 and CDR2 are SQVTM and ANQGSEA. There are 10 residues in the CDR3. Trimming stripped 6 bases from V and 1 base from J, with 3 bases between. CDR3 loop: CSVQNTEAFF. In DNA form, the CDR3 reads TGCAGCGTCCAGAACACTGAAGCTTTCTTT. Filled out from reference TRBV29-1 and TRBJ1-1, the complete variable domain reads SAVISQKPSRDICQRGTSLTIQCQVDSQVTMMFWYRQQPGQSLTLIATANQGSEATYESGFVIDKFPISRPNLTFSTLTVSNMSPEDSSIYLCSVQNTEAFFGQGTRLTVV.

This clonotype was recorded many times. This chain links TRBV6-6 with TRBJ2-7; no reliable D call. Germline values: CDR1 MNHNY, CDR2 SVGAGI (reference sequence). This CDR3 comprises 15 residues. The V gene lost 0 bases and the J gene lost 3 bases, with 12 bases spanning the gap. The CDR3 sequence: CASSYSNSRSYEQYF. Written as DNA, the CDR3 is TGTGCCAGCAGTTACTCGAACAGTAGAAGCTACGAGCAGTACTTC.

This clonotype occurred many times. V and J are TRBV7-2 and TRBJ2-3, with D perhaps given as TRBD1 or TRBD2 (5 bases each). The germline CDR1 and CDR2 sequences are SGHTA and FQGNSA. CDR3 length equals 15 residues. Trimming cost V 5 bases and J 2 bases, with 14 bases left between them. Here the CDR3 DNA reads TGTGCCAGCAGCCCTGAGGGGATTGACACAGATACGCAGTATTTT. It codes for CASSPEGIDTDTQYF.

As for this clonotype: A single base separates this from a much larger clone, so it may be a read error. The chain uses TRBV5-8 and TRBJ2-1, with unresolved D. CDR1 SGHTS and CDR2 YDEGEE come from the germline V gene. The CDR3 extends over 13 amino acids. V was shortened by 6 bases and J by 10 bases, with 17 bases between the two germline ends. CDR3 DNA: TGTGCCAGCACTAGGGCTCAGCTCTCGGAGCAGTTCTTC. This codes for CASTRAQLSEQFF.

This clonotype occurred many times. CDR3 DNA: TGTGCCCCCCACCCGGCAGGCGTATGGAACACTGAAGCTTTCTTT. It translates to CAPHPAGVWNTEAFF. The rearrangement uses TRBV3-1 and TRBJ1-1; no reliable D call. The germline CDR1 and CDR2 sequences are LGHDT and YNNKEL (reference sequence). CDR3 length equals 15 residues. The V gene lost 11 bases and the J gene lost 1 base, with 20 bases spanning the gap.

This clonotype appeared many times. The chain recombines TRBV20-1 with TRBJ2-5; 7 nucleotides agree with TRBD2. Per germline, CDR1 DFQATT and CDR2 SNEGSKA (reference sequence). With V trimmed by 3 bases and J by 2 bases, 0 bases remained unmatched. The CDR3 runs to 12 residues. The CDR3 region has the DNA TGCAGTGCTAGCGGGGGGCAAGAGACCCAGTACTTC. Amino acid sequence: CSASGGQETQYF.

The gene calls are TRBV4-2 and TRBJ1-3, with D unresolved. The V end lost 0 bases, the J end lost 1 base, and 7 bases lay between the germline ends. CDR3 size: 15 residues. Per germline, CDR1 LGHNA and CDR2 YNFKEQ. CDR3 region: CASSQDRYSGNTIYF. For the CDR3, the DNA is TGTGCCAGCAGCCAAGATCGGTATTCTGGAAACACCATATATTTT.

This clonotype came up many times. The V call is TRBV29-1, the J call TRBJ1-1; TRBD1 matches 9 bases. Germline CDR1 SQVTM, CDR2 ANQGSEA. V lost 7 bases and J lost 5; bases outside the gene matches: 5. This CDR3 region has 12 residues. The CDR3, as DNA: TGCAGCGCTAAGACAGGGGGGACTGAAGCTTTCTTT. Translation: CSAKTGGTEAFF.

This clonotype has a count of ten or more. The V and J genes are TRBV7-6 and TRBJ2-3; 10 bases agree with TRBD2. Germline CDR1 reads SGHVS; CDR2 reads FNYEAQ. The CDR3 is 15 residues long. Germline trimming cut 4 bases from V and 0 bases from J; bases unmatched to any gene: 1. The CDR3 protein is CASSSLAGSTDTQYF. The CDR3, as DNA: TGTGCCAGCAGCTCACTAGCGGGAAGCACAGATACGCAGTATTTT.

This clonotype has only a few counts. This chain joins TRBV12-3 or TRBV12-4 and TRBJ2-3; weak D call: TRBD2 (6 bases). Between the trimmed V and J ends, which lost 4 bases and 4 bases, there was a span of 12 bases. There are 14 residues in the CDR3. The CDR3 sequence: CASSSPRLADTQYF. DNA of the CDR3: TGTGCCAGCAGTTCCCCCCGACTAGCAGATACGCAGTATTTT.

This clonotype was seen more than once but under ten times. This chain joins TRBV7-2 and TRBJ1-1; no clear D. Trimming took 0 bases from V and 5 from J, leaving 7 bases between them. CDR1 and CDR2 from the germline V gene are SGHTA and FQGNSA. This CDR3 has 13 residues. In DNA, the CDR3 is TGTGCCAGCAGCTTAGCGTCGGAAACTGAAGCTTTCTTT. Protein sequence: CASSLASETEAFF.

This clonotype is judged medium-sized. The rearrangement links TRBV27 to TRBJ1-5; D possibly corresponds to TRBD1 (6 bases). Between the trimmed V and J ends, which lost 4 bases and 3 bases, there was a span of 13 bases. This CDR3 has 15 amino acids. Germline loops: CDR1 MNHEY, CDR2 SMNVEV (reference sequence). CDR3 nucleotides: TGTGCCAGCAGTTCCATCGGACAGATCAATCAGCCCCAGCATTTT. This sequence encodes CASSSIGQINQPQHF.

This clonotype was found many times. The chain combines TRBV28 with TRBJ1-5, with a possible D match to TRBD1 (5 bases). From germline, CDR1 is MDHEN and CDR2 SYDVKM. V lost 10 bases, J lost 2 bases, and 9 bases lay in between. This CDR3 comprises 12 residues. The CDR3 reads CAIGAGNQPQHF. The DNA for the CDR3 is TGTGCCATAGGGGCTGGCAATCAGCCCCAGCATTTT.

This clonotype was seen repeatedly, ten times or more. This chain connects TRBV24-1 to TRBJ2-7; the match to TRBD2 covers 7 bases. Germline V CDR1 and CDR2: KGHDR, SFDVKD. The CDR3 runs 14 residues. V was clipped by 4 bases and J by 3 bases; unmatched bases: 5. Here the CDR3 reads CATSDSGLFYEQYF. The CDR3 nucleotides read TGTGCCACCAGTGACTCGGGACTATTCTACGAGCAGTACTTC.

This clonotype was observed a few times. This rearrangement joins TRBV4-3 to TRBJ2-3; the match to TRBD1 covers 10 bases. CDR3 length: 17 amino acids. Germline CDR1 and CDR2: LGHNA and YSLEER. The J segment lost 1 base and the V segment lost 3 bases, leaving 7 bases of the junction unmatched. The CDR3 region has the DNA TGCGCCAGCAGCCACGTAGGGACAGGGGCCCGCACAGATACGCAGTATTTT. Translation: CASSHVGTGARTDTQYF.

This clonotype was detected a few times. The chain carries TRBV4-2 and TRBJ2-2; TRBD2 matches at 14 bases. The CDR3 runs 19 residues. Trimming took 1 base from V and 4 from J; bases not matched to a gene: 8. Germline V gives CDR1 LGHNA, CDR2 YNFKEQ. CDR3 region: CASSQVGLAGGIFTGELFF. The CDR3 DNA reads as TGTGCCAGCAGCCAAGTCGGACTAGCGGGGGGCATCTTCACCGGGGAGCTGTTTTTT.

This clonotype was detected many times. The chain uses TRBV5-6 and TRBJ2-3; D is perhaps TRBD1 (6 bases). Germline CDR1 SGHDT, CDR2 YYEEEE. V was clipped by 4 bases and J by 0 bases, with 15 bases between them. The CDR3 covers 16 residues. CDR3 DNA sequence: TGTGCCAGCAGCGATCACAGGGCCCGAAGCACAGATACGCAGTATTTT. Protein product: CASSDHRARSTDTQYF.

The sample holds many counts of this clonotype. The V and J genes are TRBV7-2 and TRBJ2-7; 7 nucleotides line up with TRBD2. The germline V gene has CDR1 SGHTA and CDR2 FQGNSA. The CDR3 loop spans 14 amino acids. The V segment lost 1 base and the J segment 4 bases; nucleotides outside the gene matches: 4. The CDR3 here is CASSLVGGGYEQYF. As DNA, the CDR3 is TGTGCCAGCAGCTTAGTAGGCGGGGGTTACGAGCAGTACTTC.

This clonotype was recorded many times. The V gene is TRBV6-4, the J gene TRBJ2-1; 7 bases are a match to TRBD2. The CDR3 covers 17 residues. With V trimmed by 1 base and J by 5 bases, 11 bases remained unmatched. Germline values: CDR1 MRHNA, CDR2 SNTAGT. This chain's CDR3 is CASSDYVRTRPHNEQFF. CDR3 bases: TGTGCCAGCAGTGACTACGTTAGGACTAGACCCCACAATGAGCAGTTCTTC.

In its sample, this clonotype was seen many times. V and J are TRBV12-3 or TRBV12-4 and TRBJ1-5; D not certain. The CDR3 has 12 residues. Trimming took 3 bases from V and 5 from J, leaving 5 bases between them. The CDR3 DNA follows: TGTGCCAGCAGTTTCCGTTATCAGCCCCAGCATTTT. It specifies CASSFRYQPQHF.

By share of the sample, this clonotype is medium-sized (0.01 to 0.1%). The chain joins TRBV5-6 to TRBJ2-3, with TRBD1 matching 7 bases. Trimming took 2 bases from V and 2 from J; bases not matched to a gene: 8. CDR3 size: 16 residues. Germline assignment: CDR1 SGHDT and CDR2 YYEEEE. The CDR3 DNA sequence: TGTGCCAGCAGCTTCGCCGGGACAGAGAACACAGATACGCAGTATTTT. Its translation: CASSFAGTENTDTQYF.

This clonotype was counted ten times or more. The genes are TRBV7-9 and TRBJ1-5; unclear D gene. This CDR3 contains 16 residues. The germline V gene has CDR1 SEHNR and CDR2 FQNEAQ (reference sequence). V dropped 1 base and J dropped 4 bases, with 14 bases sitting between them. The CDR3 loop reads CASSLGVENPNQPQHF. CDR3 nucleotides: TGTGCCAGCAGCTTAGGGGTGGAGAACCCAAATCAGCCCCAGCATTTT.

This chain links TRBV2 with TRBJ2-1; 8 bases fit TRBD2. The CDR3 totals 10 residues. The V gene end was trimmed by 11 bases and the J gene end by 7 bases; junction bases not matched to a gene: 1. CDR1 and CDR2 from the germline V gene are SNHLY and FYNNEI. In nucleotides, the CDR3 is TGTGCCTGCGGGGGGAATGAGCAGTTCTTC. Its protein product is CACGGNEQFF.

This clonotype has just a few counts. The V gene is TRBV27, the J gene TRBJ2-4; possible D gene TRBD1, 5 bases. The germline gives CDR1 MNHEY, CDR2 SMNVEV (reference sequence). Trimming left V 6 bases short and J 5 bases short, with 17 bases between. This CDR3 spans 15 amino acids. CDR3 coding DNA: TGTGCCAGCAGCTTCCTTAGGGGCTCTGAAAACATTCAGTACTTC. It yields the protein CASSFLRGSENIQYF.

This clonotype was seen ten or more times. The chain recombines TRBV20-1 with TRBJ1-5, with a weak D call TRBD1 (6 bases). Germline values: CDR1 DFQATT, CDR2 SNEGSKA (reference sequence). Deletions cut 0 bases from V and 5 bases from J, with 14 bases between. The CDR3 covers 15 residues. The CDR3 DNA reads as TGCAGTGCTAGAGATGGGTCAGGGGACGATCAGCCCCAGCATTTT. Amino acid sequence: CSARDGSGDDQPQHF.

This clonotype was counted a few times. The chain links TRBV18 to TRBJ2-4; the D is unclear. The V gene's germline CDR1 is KGHSH and CDR2 LQKENI. The CDR3 is made up of 16 amino acids. The V end lost 0 bases, the J end lost 1 base, and 10 bases lay between the germline ends. The CDR3 nucleotides read TGTGCCAGCTCACCACCGAATAACGGGGCCAAAAACATTCAGTACTTC. Its translation: CASSPPNNGAKNIQYF.

In this sample, this clonotype turned up many times. Here the CDR3 reads CSARDLLGGGTGELFF. Written as DNA, the CDR3 is TGCAGTGCTAGAGATCTTCTGGGCGGGGGCACCGGGGAGCTGTTTTTT. The chain combines TRBV20-1 with TRBJ2-2, with TRBD2 identical over 7 bases. Germline V CDR1 and CDR2: DFQATT, SNEGSKA (reference sequence). With V trimmed by 0 bases and J by 4 bases, 8 bases remained unmatched. The CDR3 runs to 16 residues.

This clonotype ranks as medium-sized. The genes are TRBV28 and TRBJ2-2, with 7 bases that match TRBD1. With V trimmed by 5 bases and J by 6 bases, 9 bases remained unmatched. Germline V gene sequence: CDR1 MDHEN, CDR2 SYDVKM. The CDR3 has 15 amino acids. CDR3 bases: TGTGCCAGCAGTCCCGAACAGGGGACAGCCGGGGAGCTGTTTTTT. It yields the protein CASSPEQGTAGELFF.